Each of the 22 T cell receptor beta chains below was sequenced from the same sample in a study of blood T cell repertoires in COVID-19. The method was immunoSEQ multiplex PCR; TCRdb's version includes in-frame clones alone and lacks a portion of them. This table has approximately 240,000 clones, nearly 85% appearing once. Sequencing was carried out using peripheral blood. These receptors originate from a human donor in a cohort sampled during active COVID-19.

J is TRBJ1-4 and V is TRBV5-4; 8 nucleotides align to TRBD1. Germline-derived CDR1 and CDR2 are SGHNT and YYREEE (reference sequence). V lost 2 bases, J lost 8 bases, and 8 bases stayed unmatched. The CDR3 length is 15 residues. In DNA, the CDR3 is TGTGCCAGCAGCTTCCAGGGGGCAGTACGGGAAAAACTGTTTTTT. It is translated as CASSFQGAVREKLFF.

The chain combines TRBV4-1 with TRBJ2-7; 16 nucleotides align to TRBD2. Germline V gene sequence: CDR1 MGHRA, CDR2 YSYEKL. The J segment lost 5 bases and the V segment lost 7 bases, leaving 14 bases of the junction unmatched. The CDR3 contains 18 residues. CDR3 in DNA: TGCGCCAGCACATGGGAAACCGGGACTAGCGGGAGGGGCCACGAGCAGTACTTC. This sequence encodes CASTWETGTSGRGHEQYF.

In nucleotides, the CDR3 is TGTGCCGACCGACAGGGCGCAAATAATTCACCCCTCCACTTT. This gives the protein CADRQGANNSPLHF. This chain joins TRBV2 and TRBJ1-6; 7 bases agree with TRBD1. The ends lost 11 bases at V and 5 bases at J; junction bases unmatched: 9. Germline V CDR1 and CDR2: SNHLY, FYNNEI. The CDR3 has 14 amino acids.

The chain carries TRBV28 and TRBJ2-5, with 7 bases that match TRBD2. This CDR3 spans 13 amino acids. The germline V gene encodes CDR1 MDHEN and CDR2 SYDVKM. The J segment lost 5 bases and the V segment lost 9 bases, leaving 9 bases of the junction unmatched. The CDR3, as DNA: TGTGCCAGTGCCGGGACTATTAGGGAGACCCAGTACTTC. It translates to CASAGTIRETQYF.

The rearrangement uses TRBV19 and TRBJ1-5, with 8 bases fitting TRBD1. Trimming cost V 6 bases and J 2 bases; bases outside gene matches: 6. Germline CDR1 reads LNHDA; CDR2 reads SQIVND (reference sequence). The CDR3 is 15 amino acids. The CDR3 reads CASRLGQGRNQPQHF. The CDR3 region has the DNA TGTGCCAGTAGGCTAGGACAGGGCCGCAATCAGCCCCAGCATTTT.

The table lists this clone with a few counts. The chain uses TRBV7-6 and TRBJ2-1; 12 nucleotides agree with TRBD1. Germline-derived CDR1 and CDR2 are SGHVS and FNYEAQ. This CDR3 has 17 residues. V was clipped by 2 bases and J by 6 bases; unmatched bases: 8. The CDR3 DNA follows: TGTGCCAGCAGCTTACTCGGTCGGGACAGGGGGCTCAATGAGCAGTTCTTC. Its translation is CASSLLGRDRGLNEQFF.

In its sample, this clone was seen a few times. V gene TRBV27 combines with J gene TRBJ1-1, with a weak D call TRBD1 (5 bases). There are 11 residues in the CDR3. Germline CDR1 and CDR2: MNHEY and SMNVEV (reference sequence). Trimming removed 11 bases at V and 5 bases at J, with 12 bases between. For the CDR3, the DNA is TGTGCCTCCGCGGGGACGACTGAAGCTTTCTTT. Translated: CASAGTTEAFF.

V usage is TRBV6-1 and J usage is TRBJ1-2; 9 nucleotides match TRBD1. Trimming cost V 4 bases and J 4 bases; bases outside gene matches: 10. This CDR3 has 16 amino acids. Germline loops: CDR1 MNHNS, CDR2 SASEGT. The CDR3 sequence is CASSGRPATGGYGYTF. The DNA for the CDR3 is TGTGCCAGCAGTGGACGTCCCGCGACAGGGGGCTATGGCTACACCTTC.

The chain links TRBV30 to TRBJ1-5; TRBD1 might be the D (5 bases). The length of the CDR3 is 16 residues. The germline CDR1 and CDR2 sequences are GTSNPN and SVGIG (reference sequence). V was shortened by 0 bases and J by 2 bases, with 14 bases between the two germline ends. The CDR3 here is CAWSVGAGRRNQPQHF. In DNA, the CDR3 is TGTGCCTGGAGTGTAGGGGCAGGGCGGCGCAATCAGCCCCAGCATTTT.

J is TRBJ1-3 and V is TRBV4-1; unclear D gene. V was cut by 0 bases and J by 3 bases, with 9 bases left in between. The V gene's germline CDR1 is MGHRA and CDR2 YSYEKL. The CDR3 length is 15 residues. The CDR3 DNA is TGCGCCAGCAGCCAAGATTTACAGTATGGAAACACCATATATTTT. Residues: CASSQDLQYGNTIYF.

The chain couples TRBV5-5 to TRBJ2-3; no firm D call. The germline CDR1 and CDR2 sequences are SGHKS and YYEKEE (reference sequence). CDR3 length: 16 amino acids. V lost 1 base, J lost 0 bases, and 12 bases lay in between. The CDR3 is CASSLLKSLSTDTQYF. The CDR3 nucleotides are TGTGCCAGCAGCTTGTTAAAGAGCCTTAGCACAGATACGCAGTATTTT. Variable domain in full (rest from reference TRBV5-5 and TRBJ2-3): DAGVTQSPTHLIKTRGQQVTLRCSPISGHKSVSWYQQVLGQGPQFIFQYYEKEERGRGNFPDRFSARQFPNYSSELNVNALLLGDSALYLCASSLLKSLSTDTQYFGPGTRLTVL.

The genes are TRBV10-3 and TRBJ2-2; possible D gene TRBD2, 5 bases. V lost 10 bases and J lost 3, with 15 bases in between. This CDR3 is built from 14 residues. Germline-derived CDR1 and CDR2 are ENHRY and SYGVKD. The CDR3 is CATLLGRDTGELFF. CDR3 nucleotide sequence: TGTGCCACCTTACTAGGACGGGACACCGGGGAGCTGTTTTTT.

This clone was detected once. The chain uses TRBV5-1 and TRBJ2-2; D is undetermined. V shed 0 bases and J shed 8 bases, with 5 bases lying between them. Germline loops: CDR1 SGHRS, CDR2 YFSETQ. CDR3 size: 12 residues. The chain's CDR3 is CASSLDQGELFF. The CDR3, as DNA: TGCGCCAGCAGCTTGGATCAGGGGGAGCTGTTTTTT. The variable domain in full, completed from reference TRBV5-1 and TRBJ2-2, reads KAGVTQTPRYLIKTRGQQVTLSCSPISGHRSVSWYQQTPGQGLQFLFEYFSETQRNKGNFPGRFSGRQFSNSRSEMNVSTLELGDSALYLCASSLDQGELFFGEGSRLTVL.

J is TRBJ1-1 and V is TRBV5-5, with TRBD1 as a possible D gene (6 bases). The CDR3 sequence is 13 residues long. Germline V gives CDR1 SGHKS, CDR2 YYEKEE (reference sequence). V was cut by 4 bases and J by 10 bases, with 17 bases left in between. In DNA, the CDR3 is TGTGCCAGCAGCCCGGACAGTCTTCCCCCAGCTTTCTTT. Translation gives CASSPDSLPPAFF.

The V call is TRBV27, the J call TRBJ1-1; the D gene is possibly TRBD1 (6 bases). The germline V and J ends were trimmed by 2 bases and 6 bases, with 16 bases remaining between them. Germline CDR1 MNHEY, CDR2 SMNVEV (reference sequence). The CDR3 extends over 15 amino acids. CDR3 sequence: CASSLLRQVGAEAFF. The CDR3 DNA sequence: TGTGCCAGCAGTTTACTCAGACAGGTTGGCGCTGAAGCTTTCTTT.

This chain connects TRBV11-2 to TRBJ2-7; 15 bases agree with TRBD2. The CDR3 has 17 residues. Germline V gene data show CDR1 as SGHAT and CDR2 as FQNNGV. V shed 2 bases and J 7 bases; nucleotides not matched to a gene: 9. CDR3 region: CASSLRGLAGGQGEQYF. DNA of the CDR3: TGTGCCAGCAGCTTACGGGGACTAGCGGGGGGCCAGGGGGAGCAGTACTTC.

The chain employs TRBV5-5 and TRBJ1-2; tentatively, D is TRBD1 (5 bases). There are 14 residues in the CDR3. V shed 2 bases and J shed 4 bases, with 12 bases lying between them. Per the germline V gene, CDR1 is SGHKS and CDR2 is YYEKEE (reference sequence). DNA of the CDR3: TGTGCCAGCAGCTTTGGGGGGGATGGCTATGGCTACACCTTC. It codes for CASSFGGDGYGYTF.

V and J are TRBV6-5 and TRBJ2-7; TRBD2 agrees at 9 bases. Germline assignment: CDR1 MNHEY and CDR2 SVGAGI. Trimming cost V 6 bases and J 4 bases; bases outside gene matches: 10. There are 15 residues in the CDR3. As DNA, the CDR3 is TGTGCCAGCAGGATTAGCGGGAGTGGAGGATACGAGCAGTACTTC. Translating it yields CASRISGSGGYEQYF.

V usage is TRBV29-1 and J usage is TRBJ2-7; D is undetermined. The CDR3 has 13 amino acids. The V and J ends lost 4 bases and 2 bases respectively, with 12 bases between them. Per the germline V gene, CDR1 is SQVTM and CDR2 is ANQGSEA. The DNA of the CDR3 is TGCAGCGTTGGTGAGGTATTACCCTACGAGCAGTACTTC. It codes for CSVGEVLPYEQYF.

The chain employs TRBV28 and TRBJ2-7, with a possible D match to TRBD2 (6 bases). V lost 6 bases to trimming and J lost 4 bases, with 19 bases between them. Germline CDR1 and CDR2: MDHEN and SYDVKM. This CDR3 contains 15 residues. In nucleotides, the CDR3 is TGTGCCAGCAGGGTTTTGGCGGGGCCGGATTACGAGCAGTACTTC. Encoded protein: CASRVLAGPDYEQYF.

The gene calls are TRBV30 and TRBJ2-1; maybe TRBD2 (5 bases). V lost 5 bases and J 9 bases, leaving 14 bases between the germline ends. CDR1 and CDR2 from the germline V gene are GTSNPN and SVGIG (reference sequence). The CDR3 runs to 12 residues. The chain's CDR3 is CAWGPSGGEQFF. CDR3 DNA: TGTGCCTGGGGGCCATCAGGAGGTGAGCAGTTCTTC.

The V and J genes are TRBV5-1 and TRBJ2-3; 9 bases align to TRBD2. CDR3 length: 14 residues. V shed 2 bases and J 6 bases; nucleotides not matched to a gene: 4. Germline V gene lookup returns CDR1 SGHRS and CDR2 YFSETQ. The CDR3 here is CASSLSGRWDTQYF. The CDR3, as DNA: TGCGCCAGCAGCTTAAGCGGGAGGTGGGATACGCAGTATTTT.